This T cell receptor (beta chain) stems from a study of cytomegalovirus exposure and HLA in healthy donors. The study, taken as a whole, reports: Owing to their indistinguishability, certain V segments, notably TRBV6-2 and TRBV6-3, were excluded.

Comment on this clone: Its matching antigen is unknown.

The germline gives CDR1 SGHNT, CDR2 YYREEE (reference sequence). The CDR3 has 15 amino acids. Trimming removed 0 bases from V and 2 bases from J, with 11 bases in between. Primers: 60 Vbeta forward and 13 Jbeta reverse. Clones were sequenced by immunoSEQ multiplex PCR, and TCRdb holds only the in-frame ones, with some missing. Here the sample spans more than 250,000 clones, 80% to 90% being singletons. The clonotype comes from a woman between 18 and 30 years old in good health and CMV-seronegative. The V and J genes are TRBV5-4 and TRBJ1-1; a weak D match, TRBD1 (6 bases). Sequencing was performed on PBMCs. Written as DNA, the CDR3 is TGTGCCAGCAGCTTGGTTGACAGGTTAAACACTGAAGCTTTCTTT. It is translated as CASSLVDRLNTEAFF.